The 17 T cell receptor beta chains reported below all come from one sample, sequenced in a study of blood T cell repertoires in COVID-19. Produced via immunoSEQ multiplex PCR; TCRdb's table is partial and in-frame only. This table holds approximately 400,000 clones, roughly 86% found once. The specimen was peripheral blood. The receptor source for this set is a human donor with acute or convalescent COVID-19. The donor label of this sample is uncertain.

The DNA of the CDR3 is TGTGCCAGCAGCTTAGGTGTTTCGAGGGCCGTACATGAGACCCAGTACTTC. Its translation: CASSLGVSRAVHETQYF. The chain links TRBV7-7 to TRBJ2-5; perhaps TRBD2 as D (5 bases). This CDR3 spans 17 amino acids. Trimming shortened V by 1 base and J by 5 bases, and 20 bases separated the two germline ends. Looked up from germline, CDR1 is SSHAT and CDR2 is FNYEAQ (reference sequence).

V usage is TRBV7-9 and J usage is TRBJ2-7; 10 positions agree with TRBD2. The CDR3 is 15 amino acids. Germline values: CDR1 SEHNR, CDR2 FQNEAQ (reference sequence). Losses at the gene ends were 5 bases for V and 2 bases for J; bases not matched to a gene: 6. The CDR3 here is CASSHLGLAAYEQYF. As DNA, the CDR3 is TGTGCCAGCAGCCACCTCGGACTAGCGGCCTACGAGCAGTACTTC.

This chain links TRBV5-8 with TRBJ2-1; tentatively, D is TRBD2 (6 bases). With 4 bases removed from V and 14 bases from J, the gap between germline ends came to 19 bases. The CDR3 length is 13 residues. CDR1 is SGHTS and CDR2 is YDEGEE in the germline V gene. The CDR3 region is CASSVGRLVGEFF. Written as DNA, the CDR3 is TGTGCCAGCAGCGTTGGGAGGCTTGTCGGGGAGTTCTTC.

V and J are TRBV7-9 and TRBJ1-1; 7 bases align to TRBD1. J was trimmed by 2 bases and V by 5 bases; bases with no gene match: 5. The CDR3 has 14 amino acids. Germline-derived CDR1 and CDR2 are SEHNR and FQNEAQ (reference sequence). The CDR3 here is CASSHNRGNTEAFF. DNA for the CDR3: TGTGCCAGCAGCCATAACAGGGGAAACACTGAAGCTTTCTTT.

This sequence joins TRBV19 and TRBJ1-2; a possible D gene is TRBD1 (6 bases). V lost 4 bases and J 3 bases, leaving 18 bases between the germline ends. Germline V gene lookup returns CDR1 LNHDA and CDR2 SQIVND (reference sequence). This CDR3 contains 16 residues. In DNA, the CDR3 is TGTGCCAGTAGTAACCGACCACAGGGCCTAGACTATGGCTACACCTTC. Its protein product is CASSNRPQGLDYGYTF.

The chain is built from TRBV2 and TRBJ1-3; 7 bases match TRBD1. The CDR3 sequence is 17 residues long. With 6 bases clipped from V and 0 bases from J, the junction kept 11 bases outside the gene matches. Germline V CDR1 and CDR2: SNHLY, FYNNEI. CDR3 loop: CASSITGTAFSGNTIYF. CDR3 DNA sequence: TGTGCCAGCAGCATAACCGGGACAGCTTTCTCTGGAAACACCATATATTTT.

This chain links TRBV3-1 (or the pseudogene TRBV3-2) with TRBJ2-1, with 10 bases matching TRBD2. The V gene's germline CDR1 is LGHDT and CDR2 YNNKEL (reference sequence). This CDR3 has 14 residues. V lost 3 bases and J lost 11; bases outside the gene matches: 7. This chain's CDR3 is CASSHGGLALQQFF. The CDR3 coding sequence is TGTGCCAGCAGCCACGGGGGACTAGCGTTACAGCAGTTCTTC.

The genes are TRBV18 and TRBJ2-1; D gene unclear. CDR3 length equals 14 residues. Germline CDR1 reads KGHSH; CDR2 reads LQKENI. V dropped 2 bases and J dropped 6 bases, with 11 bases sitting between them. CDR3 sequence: CASSPIQVPNEQFF. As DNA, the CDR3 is TGTGCCAGCTCACCAATCCAGGTCCCCAATGAGCAGTTCTTC. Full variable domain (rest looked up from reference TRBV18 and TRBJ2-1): NAGVMQNPRHLVRRRGQEARLRCSPMKGHSHVYWYRQLPEEGLKFMVYLQKENIIDESGMPKERFSAEFPKEGPSILRIQQVVRGDSAAYFCASSPIQVPNEQFFGPGTRLTVL.

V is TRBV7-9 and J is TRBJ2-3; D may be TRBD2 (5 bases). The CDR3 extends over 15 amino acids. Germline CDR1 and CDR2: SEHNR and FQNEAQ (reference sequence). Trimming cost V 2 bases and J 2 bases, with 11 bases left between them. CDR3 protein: CASSLSGLLTDTQYF. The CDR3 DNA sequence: TGTGCCAGCAGCTTATCCGGACTTCTCACAGATACGCAGTATTTT. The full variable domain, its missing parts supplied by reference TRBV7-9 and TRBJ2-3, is DTGVSQNPRHKITKRGQNVTFRCDPISEHNRLYWYRQTLGQGPEFLTYFQNEAQLEKSRLLSDRFSAERPKGSFSTLEIQRTEQGDSAMYLCASSLSGLLTDTQYFGPGTRLTVL.

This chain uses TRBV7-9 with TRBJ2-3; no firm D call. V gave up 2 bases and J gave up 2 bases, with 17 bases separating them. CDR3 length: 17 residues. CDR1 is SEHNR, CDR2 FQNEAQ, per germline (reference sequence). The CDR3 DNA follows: TGTGCCAGCAGCTTACCAGGTACAGAACAAAACACAGATACGCAGTATTTT. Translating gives CASSLPGTEQNTDTQYF. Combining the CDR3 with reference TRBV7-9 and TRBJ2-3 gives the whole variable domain DTGVSQNPRHKITKRGQNVTFRCDPISEHNRLYWYRQTLGQGPEFLTYFQNEAQLEKSRLLSDRFSAERPKGSFSTLEIQRTEQGDSAMYLCASSLPGTEQNTDTQYFGPGTRLTVL.

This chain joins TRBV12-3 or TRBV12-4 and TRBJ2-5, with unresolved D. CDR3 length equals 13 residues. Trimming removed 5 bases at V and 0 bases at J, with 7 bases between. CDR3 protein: CASSHQDQETQYF. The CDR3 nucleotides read TGTGCCAGCAGTCATCAGGACCAAGAGACCCAGTACTTC.

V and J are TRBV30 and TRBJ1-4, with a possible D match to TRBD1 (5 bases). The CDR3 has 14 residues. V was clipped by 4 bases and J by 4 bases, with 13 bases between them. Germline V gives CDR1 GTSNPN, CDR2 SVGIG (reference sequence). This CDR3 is CAWKGADSNEKLFF. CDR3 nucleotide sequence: TGTGCCTGGAAAGGGGCAGATAGTAATGAAAAACTGTTTTTT.

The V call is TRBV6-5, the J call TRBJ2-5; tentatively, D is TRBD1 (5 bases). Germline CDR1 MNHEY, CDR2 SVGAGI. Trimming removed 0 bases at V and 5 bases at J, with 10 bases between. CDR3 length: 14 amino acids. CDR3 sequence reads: CASSYSRTSETQYF. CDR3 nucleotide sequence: TGTGCCAGCAGTTACTCTCGGACAAGTGAGACCCAGTACTTC.

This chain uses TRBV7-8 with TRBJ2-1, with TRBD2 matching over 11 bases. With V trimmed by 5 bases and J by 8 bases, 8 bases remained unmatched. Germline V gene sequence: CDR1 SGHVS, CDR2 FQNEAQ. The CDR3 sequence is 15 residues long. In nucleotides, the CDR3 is TGTGCCAGCAGCCCCACTAGCGGGAGAGTCTATGAGCAGTTCTTC. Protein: CASSPTSGRVYEQFF. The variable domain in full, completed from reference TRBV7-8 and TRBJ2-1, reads GAGVSQSPRYKVAKRGQDVALRCDPISGHVSLFWYQQALGQGPEFLTYFQNEAQLDKSGLPSDRFFAERPEGSVSTLKIQRTQQEDSAVYLCASSPTSGRVYEQFFGPGTRLTVL.

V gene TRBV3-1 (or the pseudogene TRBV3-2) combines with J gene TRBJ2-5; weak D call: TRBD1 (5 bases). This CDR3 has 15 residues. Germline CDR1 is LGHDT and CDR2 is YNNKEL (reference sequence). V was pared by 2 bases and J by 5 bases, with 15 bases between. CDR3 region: CASSQRRQGMETQYF. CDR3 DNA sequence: TGTGCCAGCAGCCAAAGGCGGCAGGGAATGGAGACCCAGTACTTC.

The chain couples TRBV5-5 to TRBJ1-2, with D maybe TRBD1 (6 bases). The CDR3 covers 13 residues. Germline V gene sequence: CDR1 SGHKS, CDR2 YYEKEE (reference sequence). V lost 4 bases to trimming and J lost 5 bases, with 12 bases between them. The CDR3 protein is CASSPDRLYGYTF. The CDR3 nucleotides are TGTGCCAGCAGCCCTGACAGGCTATATGGCTACACCTTC.

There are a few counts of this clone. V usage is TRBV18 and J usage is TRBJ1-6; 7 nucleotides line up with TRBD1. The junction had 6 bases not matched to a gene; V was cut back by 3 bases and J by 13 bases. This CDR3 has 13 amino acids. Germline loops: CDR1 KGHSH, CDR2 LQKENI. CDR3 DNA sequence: TGTGCCAGCTCACCTACAGGGGTGGATCCCCTCCACTTT. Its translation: CASSPTGVDPLHF.